Shown below are 12 T cell receptor beta chains from a single sample sequenced in a study of blood T cell repertoires in COVID-19 (TCRdb year 2020). Libraries were made using the immunoSEQ multiplex PCR assay. The clones in this table, taken by TCRdb from immuneACCESS, are in-frame only. Not every clone is retained; where verified, under half of the shortfall comes from an unresolved V gene, and the cause of the rest is unknown. The sample table lists roughly 99,000 clones, about four fifths of them with a count of one. Roughly 4.4% of the sample is held by the ten biggest clonotypes. Material for sequencing was peripheral blood. The receptors come from a human donor in a cohort sampled during active COVID-19.

CDR3 DNA sequence: TGTGCCAGCACCAAGGCCTCGACAGGAACTTTGGGCTACACCTTC. It yields the protein CASTKASTGTLGYTF. The rearrangement uses TRBV27 and TRBJ1-2; possible D gene TRBD1, 6 bases. Germline lookup yields CDR1 MNHEY and CDR2 SMNVEV (reference sequence). V was pared by 7 bases and J by 8 bases, with 23 bases between. The CDR3 has 15 residues.

This clone appeared a single time. The V and J genes are TRBV18 and TRBJ1-2; 9 positions match TRBD1. The CDR3 loop spans 17 amino acids. Germline trimming cut 3 bases from V and 8 bases from J; bases unmatched to any gene: 16. The germline gives CDR1 KGHSH, CDR2 LQKENI. DNA for the CDR3: TGTGCCAGCTCACCTGGCCCGGGACAGGGAGGAACGTTAGGCTACACCTTC. Amino acids: CASSPGPGQGGTLGYTF. Full variable domain (rest looked up from reference TRBV18 and TRBJ1-2): NAGVMQNPRHLVRRRGQEARLRCSPMKGHSHVYWYRQLPEEGLKFMVYLQKENIIDESGMPKERFSAEFPKEGPSILRIQQVVRGDSAAYFCASSPGPGQGGTLGYTFGSGTRLTVV.

This sequence joins TRBV10-1 and TRBJ2-7, with TRBD2 matching over 8 bases. The trim removed 0 bases at V and 6 bases at J, leaving 7 bases unmatched. This CDR3 contains 15 residues. Germline CDR1 and CDR2: WNHNN and SYGVQD (reference sequence). The CDR3 DNA sequence: TGCGCCAGCAGTGAGTCAGGGACTAGATCGTCCGAGCAGTACTTC. Its translation is CASSESGTRSSEQYF.

There are a few counts of this clone. CDR3 bases: TGTGCCAGCAGCTCAACTTGGACAGTTAACTATGGCTACACCTTC. It is translated as CASSSTWTVNYGYTF. J is TRBJ1-2 and V is TRBV7-2; D might be TRBD1 (6 bases). The CDR3 runs 15 residues. Germline CDR1 and CDR2: SGHTA and FQGNSA. Trimming took off 4 bases at V and 1 base at J, with 13 bases between the two ends.

This clone has just one count. The chain links TRBV5-3 to TRBJ1-5; D may be TRBD1 (5 bases). TRBV5-3 belongs to the ORF category, with a function that is uncertain. V shed 1 base and J shed 1 base, with 18 bases lying between them. The CDR3 consists of 18 residues. CDR3 protein: CARSLWNQGNQSNQPQHF. The CDR3 nucleotides read TGTGCCAGAAGCTTGTGGAACCAGGGAAACCAAAGCAATCAGCCCCAGCATTTT.

CDR3 residues: CASSPDGLYGYTF. CDR3 in DNA: TGTGCCAGCAGCCCTGACGGGTTGTATGGCTACACCTTC. The J gene is TRBJ1-2, the V gene TRBV12-3 or TRBV12-4, with D hard to call. CDR3 size: 13 residues. V lost 6 bases to trimming and J lost 5 bases, with 13 bases between them.

This clone was detected once. This chain connects TRBV7-2 to TRBJ2-3, with TRBD2 matching 9 bases. The J segment lost 0 bases and the V segment lost 6 bases, leaving 1 base of the junction unmatched. The CDR3 spans 14 residues. CDR1 and CDR2 (germline): SGHTA, FQGNSA. The CDR3 coding sequence is TGTGCCAGCAGTCTAGCGGGGAGCACAGATACGCAGTATTTT. It translates to CASSLAGSTDTQYF.

The chain employs TRBV10-3 and TRBJ1-1; no firm D call. Germline CDR1 and CDR2: ENHRY and SYGVKD. Trimming shortened V by 4 bases and J by 0 bases, and 15 bases separated the two germline ends. The CDR3 is 16 amino acids. DNA for the CDR3: TGTGCCATCAGTGCTCTCCCGAGACTGATGAACACTGAAGCTTTCTTT. Amino acid sequence: CAISALPRLMNTEAFF.

The chain employs TRBV18 and TRBJ2-2; 9 bases agree with TRBD1. CDR3 size: 15 residues. The V segment lost 3 bases and the J segment 5 bases; nucleotides outside the gene matches: 4. Per germline, CDR1 KGHSH and CDR2 LQKENI. In DNA, the CDR3 is TGTGCCAGCTCACCCCTCGGGACAGGGACCGGGGAGCTGTTTTTT. Protein product: CASSPLGTGTGELFF.

The J gene is TRBJ2-1, the V gene TRBV6-2 or TRBV6-3; the match to TRBD1 covers 8 bases. CDR3 size: 14 residues. Germline CDR1 reads MNHEY; CDR2 reads SVGEGT. J gave up 6 bases and V 4 bases, and 5 bases lay outside the gene matches. CDR3 loop: CASSSGQAPNEQFF. The DNA for the CDR3 is TGTGCCAGCAGTTCGGGACAGGCGCCCAATGAGCAGTTCTTC.

The V and J genes are TRBV7-6 and TRBJ2-1, with D perhaps TRBD2 (5 bases). CDR1 SGHVS and CDR2 FNYEAQ come from the germline V gene. The CDR3 is 13 residues long. Trimming left V 5 bases short and J 9 bases short, with 14 bases between. Here the CDR3 DNA reads TGTGCCAGCAGCCCTCTTCCTAGCAGTGAGCAGTTCTTC. Protein product: CASSPLPSSEQFF.

This clone has more than one count but fewer than ten. The chain has TRBV19 and TRBJ1-6; 7 bases are shared with TRBD1. This CDR3 has 14 amino acids. The V gene's germline CDR1 is LNHDA and CDR2 SQIVND (reference sequence). Trimming took 4 bases from V and 6 from J; bases not matched to a gene: 3. The CDR3 DNA is TGTGCCAGTAGTACCCGGGACAGTAATTCACCCCTCCACTTT. It specifies CASSTRDSNSPLHF.